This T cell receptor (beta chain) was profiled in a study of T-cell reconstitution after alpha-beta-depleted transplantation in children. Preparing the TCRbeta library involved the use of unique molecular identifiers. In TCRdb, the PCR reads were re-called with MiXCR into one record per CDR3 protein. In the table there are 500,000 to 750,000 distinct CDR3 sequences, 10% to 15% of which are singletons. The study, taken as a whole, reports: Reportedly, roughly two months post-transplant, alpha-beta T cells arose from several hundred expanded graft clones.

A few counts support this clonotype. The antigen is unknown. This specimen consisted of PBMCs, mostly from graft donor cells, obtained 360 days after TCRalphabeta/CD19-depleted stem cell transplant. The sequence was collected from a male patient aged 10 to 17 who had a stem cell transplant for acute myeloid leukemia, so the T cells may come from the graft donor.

The CDR3 sequence is CASSFARIGETQYF. The CDR3 nucleotides read TGTGCCAGCAGTTTTGCGCGCATAGGGGAGACCCAGTACTTC. The chain is built from TRBV28 and TRBJ2-5; the D is unclear. CDR1 and CDR2 (germline): MDHEN, SYDVKM. The CDR3 extends over 14 amino acids. The ends were cut back, 3 bases at V and 5 bases at J, with 13 bases in the middle.